Included here is one T cell receptor beta chain sequence, with context. Based on its abundance in the sample, this clonotype is medium-sized (0.01 to 0.1%). The antigen it recognizes is unknown. No per-base quality is available; no much larger clone lies one base away. This specimen comes from a study of molecular identifiers for immune sequencing clone quantification (dated by TCRdb to the late 2010s). With respect to the entire study: For a replicate experiment, the RNA from either approximately 20,000 or 100,000 naive CD8 T cells was divided into five aliquots, and four of those aliquots went on to sequencing. This methods study used CD8 T cells to benchmark TCR RNA copy counting and molecular-identifier clustering-based TCR repertoire sequencing (MIDCIRS).

The junction shows trimming of 4 bases on V and 2 bases on J, and the gene matches do not reach 5 bases of it. Per the germline V gene (reference sequence), SEHNR is the CDR1 and FQNEAQ is the CDR2. The CDR3 runs 14 residues from the cysteine to the phenylalanine. The sequence is cut down to CDR3 DNA, 42 bases in frame from base 1. The paper as a whole reports these results and caveats: The naive libraries included spiked-in Jurkat TCR RNA (10 copies' worth), and this RNA is not part of the donor repertoire. A single cell's worth of spiked-in Jurkat TCR RNA was reported detectable even among some 920,000 naive CD8 T cells. When barcode sub-clustering was not used, chimeric consensus sequences inflated TCR diversity, with chimeras reaching as high as 47%. Highly expanded clone sizes could be underestimated if identical TCR molecules share a barcode. In CMV-specific effector cells, clones with more than 20 RNA copies contained over 99% of molecules, whereas in naive cells such clones contained under 1% of molecules. Modeling estimated about 3.3 recovered TCR RNA copies per cell, compared with about 10 by digital PCR, which implies about 30% capture efficiency.

Library prep was done by PCR. TCRdb shows the sequencer as NextSeq 500. Bulk TCR libraries were prepared as previously described, using TCR primers listed in Table S5. Total RNA was purified with the Qiagen AllPrep DNA/RNA kit. Before analysis, reads from multiple sequencing runs of one library were combined. The original pipeline was this. Only reads with exact TCR constant sequence were kept, trimmed to 150 nt, and grouped by their 12-nt molecular barcodes. Within each barcode group, reads were sub-clustered at a 15% Levenshtein threshold, and quality-weighted consensus sequences were built per RNA molecule. Non-functional sequences were excluded, and lower-count sequences lying one edit away from another sequence were also excluded. Barcode sub-clusters with fewer than 20% of the maximum read count were removed, based on fitting two negative binomial distributions. In-frame beta chains were kept once TCRdb had trimmed the public reads at Q25 with fastp and called clones with MiXCR. One record per CDR3 amino acid sequence lists the most common genes and DNA. The V and J calls come from TCRdb's annotation, not from the publication. The sample table holds more than 10,000 distinct CDR3 sequences, of which about a fifth were seen once. The ten most abundant clones make up more than 1.4% of the sample.

Libraries of naive CD8 T cells were built from around 20,000 to 990,000 sorted cells, with 10%, 30% or 50% of the purified RNA used. On a BD FACSAria II, naive CD8 T cells were FACS-sorted as CD8+CD4-CCR7+CD45RA+ and collected into RLT Plus buffer. Ten to eleven TCR copies' worth of Jurkat RNA were spiked into roughly 17,000-1,100,000 naive CD8 T cell samples to test detection sensitivity. CD8 T cells were enriched with RosetteSep CD8+ T Cell Enrichment Cocktail and Ficoll-Paque, followed by ACK red cell lysis. Material: naive CD8+ T cells from blood, with Jurkat cell RNA spiked in. The cell subset or site tag for this specimen amounts to: FACS-sorted CD8+CD4-CCR7+CD45RA+ naive T cells. This TCR was sampled from a human donor in good health. Some libraries in this study had Jurkat cell RNA spiked in. The chain employs TRBV7-9 and TRBJ2-7; 7 middle bases align to TRBD1. The nucleotide sequence reads TGTGCCAGCAGCTGGCCGGGACAGCCCTACGAGCAGTACTTC. It is translated as CASSWPGQPYEQYF.